These 30 T cell receptor beta chains came from one sample sequenced in a study of T cells in localized non-small cell lung cancer. The data were produced by immunoSEQ multiplex PCR, yet TCRdb's version contains in-frame clones alone and is incomplete. The data show fewer than 20,000 clones, approximately 90% seen once. The sample in question was peripheral blood, obtained before any cancer treatment. The receptors derive from a female donor over 55 with stage III squamous cell lung carcinoma.

The V call is TRBV5-1, the J call TRBJ2-3; 8 bases match TRBD1. V lost 4 bases to trimming and J lost 2 bases; unmatched junction nucleotides: 9. CDR1 and CDR2 from the germline V gene are SGHRS and YFSETQ. The CDR3 extends over 16 amino acids. As DNA, the CDR3 is TGCGCCAGCAGCCTTGGGACAGGCACATACACAGATACGCAGTATTTT. Amino acid sequence: CASSLGTGTYTDTQYF. The full variable domain, its missing parts supplied by reference TRBV5-1 and TRBJ2-3, is KAGVTQTPRYLIKTRGQQVTLSCSPISGHRSVSWYQQTPGQGLQFLFEYFSETQRNKGNFPGRFSGRQFSNSRSEMNVSTLELGDSALYLCASSLGTGTYTDTQYFGPGTRLTVL.

The CDR3 here is CASSPRTGAYEQYF. The DNA for the CDR3 is TGTGCCAGCAGCCCACGGACTGGTGCCTACGAGCAGTACTTC. The chain employs TRBV7-2 and TRBJ2-7, with a weak D call TRBD2 (5 bases). CDR3 length equals 14 residues. Trimming took 5 bases from V and 2 from J, leaving 13 bases between them. The germline V gene has CDR1 SGHTA and CDR2 FQGNSA.

V usage is TRBV21-1 and J usage is TRBJ1-2; the table's D call TRBD1 went unverified against the DNA. TRBV21-1 is a pseudogene. The CDR3 extends over 14 amino acids. The CDR3 DNA follows: TGTGCCAGCAGCACAGACAGGGGTTACTATGGCTACACCTTC. Translation: CASSTDRGYYGYTF.

There are a few counts of this clone. The chain joins TRBV5-1 to TRBJ1-1; D is ambiguous. Germline lookup yields CDR1 SGHRS and CDR2 YFSETQ. The germline V and J ends were trimmed by 0 bases and 1 base, with 10 bases remaining between them. This CDR3 comprises 15 residues. The CDR3 DNA sequence: TGCGCCAGCAGCTTGGTCGAGACGGGGAACACTGAAGCTTTCTTT. Protein: CASSLVETGNTEAFF.

This clone occurred once. CDR3 sequence: CAWSHLSSREFGEQYF. CDR3 DNA sequence: TGTGCCTGGAGTCATCTCTCGTCCAGGGAATTTGGGGAGCAGTACTTC. The chain carries TRBV30 and TRBJ2-7; D might be TRBD1 (5 bases). CDR1 and CDR2 (germline): GTSNPN, SVGIG (reference sequence). The CDR3 has 16 amino acids. The V end was cut by 2 bases, the J end by 7 bases, with 24 bases between.

The rearrangement links TRBV7-2 to TRBJ2-7; D unresolved. The CDR3 loop spans 15 amino acids. From germline, CDR1 is SGHTA and CDR2 FQGNSA. The V gene lost 5 bases and the J gene lost 1 base, with 15 bases spanning the gap. CDR3 nucleotides: TGTGCCAGCAGCGCCGACGGCCTTCGGTCCTACGAGCAGTACTTC. Its protein product is CASSADGLRSYEQYF.

This rearrangement joins TRBV28 to TRBJ2-1, with D perhaps matching TRBD1 (6 bases). The V gene's germline CDR1 is MDHEN and CDR2 SYDVKM. The CDR3 contains 12 residues. V gave up 6 bases and J gave up 10 bases, with 13 bases separating them. Written as DNA, the CDR3 is TGTGCCAGCAGGTCACAGGGTGGCGAGCAGTTCTTC. This encodes CASRSQGGEQFF.

As DNA, the CDR3 is TGTGCCAGCAGTGAATCGGGGTTCTACGAGCAGTACTTC. As protein: CASSESGFYEQYF. The chain combines TRBV25-1 with TRBJ2-7; tentative D call: TRBD2 (5 bases). The germline gives CDR1 MGHDK, CDR2 SYGVNS. The CDR3 is made up of 13 amino acids. V was clipped by 1 base and J by 3 bases, with 7 bases between them.

This chain uses TRBV6-1 with TRBJ1-3, with D possibly TRBD1 on 5 matching bases. The V gene lost 2 bases and the J gene lost 2 bases, with 7 bases spanning the gap. The CDR3 is made up of 14 amino acids. CDR1 MNHNS and CDR2 SASEGT come from the germline V gene. The CDR3 spells CASSESGTGNTIYF. CDR3 sequence (DNA): TGTGCCAGCAGTGAATCAGGGACTGGAAACACCATATATTTT.

This clone was seen once. The rearrangement joins TRBV6-1 to TRBJ1-1; D is perhaps TRBD1 (6 bases). Germline lookup yields CDR1 MNHNS and CDR2 SASEGT. V lost 10 bases, J lost 4 bases, and 13 bases lay in between. This CDR3 is 12 amino acids long. The DNA of the CDR3 is TGTGCCACCACCGGGACATTCACTGAAGCTTTCTTT. Amino acids: CATTGTFTEAFF.

V is TRBV5-4 and J is TRBJ2-5, with TRBD2 identical over 13 bases. CDR3 length: 15 residues. CDR1 is SGHNT, CDR2 YYREEE, per germline (reference sequence). Unmatched junction bases numbered 1, after V lost 3 bases and J lost 2 bases. The CDR3 coding sequence is TGTGCCAGCAGCTGGACTAGCGGGAGACAAGAGACCCAGTACTTC. Protein sequence: CASSWTSGRQETQYF.

The rearrangement uses TRBV19 and TRBJ2-1; 11 nucleotides match TRBD2. This CDR3 has 15 residues. With V trimmed by 6 bases and J by 6 bases, 7 bases remained unmatched. Germline CDR1 is LNHDA and CDR2 is SQIVND (reference sequence). The CDR3 nucleotides are TGTGCCAGTAGATCGACCGGGACTAGCGGCAATGAGCAGTTCTTC. It translates to CASRSTGTSGNEQFF.

The chain uses TRBV18 and TRBJ2-3, with 7 bases that match TRBD2. The V and J ends lost 6 bases and 6 bases, in that order; junction bases with no gene match: 9. The germline gives CDR1 KGHSH, CDR2 LQKENI. The CDR3 totals 14 residues. The CDR3 region is CASSPRTSQDTQYF. The CDR3 DNA reads TGTGCCAGCTCTCCCAGGACTAGTCAGGATACGCAGTATTTT.

This chain links TRBV7-9 with TRBJ2-1; D ambiguous. The ends were cut back, 2 bases at V and 3 bases at J, with 14 bases in the middle. CDR1 SEHNR and CDR2 FQNEAQ come from the germline V gene (reference sequence). The CDR3 has 16 residues. The CDR3 sequence is CASSLRSYADYNEQFF. CDR3 in DNA: TGTGCCAGCAGCTTAAGGAGTTACGCGGACTACAATGAGCAGTTCTTC. The whole variable domain, filled in from reference TRBV7-9 and TRBJ2-1, reads DTGVSQNPRHKITKRGQNVTFRCDPISEHNRLYWYRQTLGQGPEFLTYFQNEAQLEKSRLLSDRFSAERPKGSFSTLEIQRTEQGDSAMYLCASSLRSYADYNEQFFGPGTRLTVL.

The V gene is TRBV7-9, the J gene TRBJ2-5; 7 bases align to TRBD1. The J call could be wrong; TRBJ2-7 is a better fit for the DNA end. Germline CDR1 is SEHNR and CDR2 is FQNEAQ (reference sequence). The CDR3 has 12 residues. The CDR3 loop is CASSSQGYEQYF. Here the CDR3 DNA reads TGTGCCAGCAGCTCACAGGGGTACGAGCAGTACTTC.

CDR3 DNA: TGTGCCAGCAGCTTACCAGGGATCTACGAGCAGTACTTC. Encoded protein: CASSLPGIYEQYF. The chain has TRBV11-1 and TRBJ2-7; possible D gene TRBD1, 5 bases. With 2 bases removed from V and 3 bases from J, the gap between germline ends came to 8 bases. The CDR3 loop spans 13 amino acids. Germline values: CDR1 SGHAT, CDR2 FQDESV (reference sequence).

The rearrangement uses TRBV28 and TRBJ2-7; 8 nucleotides align to TRBD1. V shed 5 bases and J 11 bases; nucleotides not matched to a gene: 5. CDR3 length: 11 residues. Germline V gene sequence: CDR1 MDHEN, CDR2 SYDVKM. CDR3 loop: CASSPGTGEYF. DNA of the CDR3: TGTGCCAGCAGTCCGGGGACAGGAGAGTACTTC.

This rearrangement joins TRBV6-1 to TRBJ1-5; tentatively, D is TRBD1 (5 bases). The germline V gene has CDR1 MNHNS and CDR2 SASEGT. The CDR3 extends over 16 amino acids. Between the trimmed V and J ends, which lost 3 bases and 3 bases, there was a span of 15 bases. This chain's CDR3 is CASSDLMGRNNQPQHF. The CDR3 DNA reads as TGTGCCAGCAGTGATCTTATGGGACGGAACAATCAGCCCCAGCATTTT.

The V call is TRBV18, the J call TRBJ1-5, with D possibly being TRBD1 (6 bases). This CDR3 has 13 residues. The germline CDR1 and CDR2 sequences are KGHSH and LQKENI. V dropped 3 bases and J dropped 6 bases, with 9 bases sitting between them. The CDR3 loop reads CASSPQGIQPQHF. The CDR3 nucleotides read TGTGCCAGCTCACCTCAGGGGATTCAGCCCCAGCATTTT. Full variable domain (rest looked up from reference TRBV18 and TRBJ1-5): NAGVMQNPRHLVRRRGQEARLRCSPMKGHSHVYWYRQLPEEGLKFMVYLQKENIIDESGMPKERFSAEFPKEGPSILRIQQVVRGDSAAYFCASSPQGIQPQHFGDGTRLSIL.

The chain couples TRBV9 to TRBJ2-1; maybe TRBD2 (5 bases). In germline, CDR1 is SGDLS, CDR2 YYNGEE. V gave up 0 bases and J gave up 3 bases, with 10 bases separating them. This CDR3 comprises 15 residues. CDR3 protein: CASSVGPEVYNEQFF. Here the CDR3 DNA reads TGTGCCAGCAGCGTAGGTCCGGAGGTCTACAATGAGCAGTTCTTC.

By sample share, this clone is large. The chain uses TRBV27 and TRBJ2-7, with 11 bases that match TRBD1. Germline assignment: CDR1 MNHEY and CDR2 SMNVEV (reference sequence). This CDR3 contains 17 residues. The V and J ends lost 2 bases and 3 bases, in that order; junction bases with no gene match: 9. In DNA form, the CDR3 reads TGTGCCAGCAGTTTACCCCTACCGGGACAGGGGGGCTACGAGCAGTACTTC. It translates to CASSLPLPGQGGYEQYF.

This chain uses TRBV6-1 with TRBJ1-2; 7 bases align to TRBD1. Germline CDR1 is MNHNS and CDR2 is SASEGT. The CDR3 has 14 amino acids. V trimming: 6 bases; J trimming: 3 bases; junction bases outside the gene matches: 7. The CDR3 loop is CASSPQGIYYGYTF. In nucleotides, the CDR3 is TGTGCCAGCAGCCCACAGGGGATCTACTATGGCTACACCTTC.

This chain uses TRBV10-3 with TRBJ2-3, with 8 bases fitting TRBD2. Trimming at V came to 5 bases and at J to 1 base, leaving 5 bases not matched to a gene. This CDR3 has 15 residues. The V gene's germline CDR1 is ENHRY and CDR2 SYGVKD. CDR3 residues: CAISRSGSGTDTQYF. The CDR3 coding sequence is TGTGCCATCAGTAGGAGCGGGAGTGGCACAGATACGCAGTATTTT.

The genes are TRBV9 and TRBJ2-1; 10 bases fit TRBD2. V trimming: 3 bases; J trimming: 4 bases; junction bases outside the gene matches: 4. The CDR3 has 15 residues. The germline V gene has CDR1 SGDLS and CDR2 YYNGEE. The CDR3 nucleotides are TGTGCCAGCAGCGAAAGCGGGGGGGCTTACAATGAGCAGTTCTTC. Translation: CASSESGGAYNEQFF.

The chain is built from TRBV16 and TRBJ2-7, with a possible D match to TRBD2 (5 bases). The length of the CDR3 is 13 residues. With 2 bases removed from V and 5 bases from J, the gap between germline ends came to 10 bases. Per germline, CDR1 KGHSY and CDR2 FQNENV. The CDR3 DNA reads as TGTGCCAGCAGCCAACTCGGGATCGACGAGCAGTACTTC. Translating gives CASSQLGIDEQYF. Drawing the rest from reference TRBV16 and TRBJ2-7, the complete variable domain is GEEVAQTPKHLVRGEGQKAKLYCAPIKGHSYVFWYQQVLKNEFKFLISFQNENVFDETGMPKERFSAKCLPNSPCSLEIQATKLEDSAVYFCASSQLGIDEQYFGPGTRLTVT.

The chain couples TRBV21-1 to TRBJ1-6. TRBV21-1 is given as a pseudogene. The CDR3 sequence is 17 residues long. CDR3 DNA sequence: TGTGCCAGCAGCAAAGGTAATAGGGAAGAATGTAATTCACCCCTCCACTTT. Its translation: CASSKGNREECNSPLHF.

About this clone: A read error may account for a junction end that differs from germline. The chain carries TRBV23-1 and TRBJ1-5; 12 nucleotides align to TRBD1. TRBV23-1 belongs to the ORF category, with a function that is uncertain. CDR3 length equals 17 residues. CDR3 loop: CASSHWDRGQGNQLQHF. In DNA, the CDR3 is TGCGCCAGCAGTCACTGGGACAGGGGGCAGGGCAATCAGCTCCAGCATTTT.

J is TRBJ2-1 and V is TRBV6-5; weak D call: TRBD1 (6 bases). This CDR3 is 15 amino acids long. The germline V gene has CDR1 MNHEY and CDR2 SVGAGI. V was clipped by 2 bases and J by 1 base, with 9 bases between them. CDR3 region: CASSYGGHSYNEQFF. The CDR3 bases are TGTGCCAGCAGTTACGGGGGCCATTCCTACAATGAGCAGTTCTTC.

The chain recombines TRBV19 with TRBJ1-3; D ambiguous. Germline V gene sequence: CDR1 LNHDA, CDR2 SQIVND (reference sequence). V lost 8 bases and J 1 base, leaving 15 bases between the germline ends. This CDR3 has 15 residues. The CDR3, as DNA: TGTGCCAGTTCACTCGACCAAACTTCTGGAAACACCATATATTTT. Protein: CASSLDQTSGNTIYF. Variable domain in full (rest from reference TRBV19 and TRBJ1-3): DGGITQSPKYLFRKEGQNVTLSCEQNLNHDAMYWYRQDPGQGLRLIYYSQIVNDFQKGDIAEGYSVSREKKESFPLTVTSAQKNPTAFYLCASSLDQTSGNTIYFGEGSWLTVV.

CDR3 in amino acids: CASSLWGGRTDTQYF. The DNA of the CDR3 is TGTGCCAGCAGTTTATGGGGCGGGAGGACAGATACGCAGTATTTT. The chain has TRBV28 and TRBJ2-3; 8 positions agree with TRBD2. The CDR3 is made up of 15 amino acids. Germline lookup yields CDR1 MDHEN and CDR2 SYDVKM. The junction had 2 bases not matched to a gene; V was cut back by 0 bases and J by 3 bases.